This TCR beta chain appears in the sequencing data of a study of blood T cell repertoires in COVID-19. Study-wide context: From the United States, Italy and Spain came samples of acute and convalescent COVID-19.

CDR1 is SGHTS, CDR2 YDEGEE, per germline. Trimming at V came to 5 bases and at J to 3 bases, leaving 11 bases not matched to a gene. The CDR3 has 16 amino acids. Authors' analysis steps: Nucleated cell number was recorded as an estimate derived from reference gene primer amplification. Clones were sequenced by immunoSEQ multiplex PCR, and TCRdb holds only the in-frame ones, with some missing. D and trimming were read from the DNA, whereas the V and J calls and clone size are those reported in that table. There are about 240,000 clones in the sample; roughly 80% occur only once, and approximately 9.4% lies in the top ten.

Sequenced input: peripheral blood. The chain combines TRBV5-8 with TRBJ2-1; TRBD2 agrees at 7 bases. The TCR sequence derives from a woman of 80 years or more with acute or convalescent COVID-19. The CDR3 protein is CASRGRALADYNEQFF. As DNA, the CDR3 is TGTGCCAGCAGGGGGCGAGCTCTAGCGGACTACAATGAGCAGTTCTTC.